These 20 T cell receptor beta chains originate from one sample sequenced in a study of blood T cell repertoires in COVID-19. The repertoire was sequenced with immunoSEQ multiplex PCR; TCRdb's copy has only in-frame clones and lacks some. The table shows some 70,000 clones, with roughly 89% occurring only once. Sequences were obtained from peripheral blood. The receptors here all came from a middle-aged man with active COVID-19.

The genes are TRBV27 and TRBJ1-1; D is ambiguous. The germline V and J ends were trimmed by 2 bases and 4 bases, with 8 bases remaining between them. In germline, CDR1 is MNHEY, CDR2 SMNVEV (reference sequence). This CDR3 comprises 13 residues. The CDR3 loop reads CASSLIAGTEAFF. CDR3 DNA sequence: TGTGCCAGCAGTTTAATTGCCGGCACTGAAGCTTTCTTT.

The chain carries TRBV7-9 and TRBJ1-2; 7 bases are a match to TRBD1. The length of the CDR3 is 16 residues. V lost 4 bases and J lost 3; bases outside the gene matches: 11. CDR1 and CDR2 from the germline V gene are SEHNR and FQNEAQ (reference sequence). The CDR3 reads CASSSRQGIIHYGYTF. DNA of the CDR3: TGTGCCAGCAGCTCGAGACAGGGCATAATCCACTATGGCTACACCTTC.

The chain carries TRBV6-6 and TRBJ1-1; no clear D. The CDR3 has 12 residues. CDR1 is MNHNY, CDR2 SVGAGI, per germline (reference sequence). V was pared by 5 bases and J by 6 bases, with 10 bases between. DNA for the CDR3: TGTGCCAGCAGTCCGTCTTATTCTGAAGCTTTCTTT. This translates into CASSPSYSEAFF.

This chain links TRBV2 with TRBJ2-1; TRBD2 matches 11 bases. Looked up from germline, CDR1 is SNHLY and CDR2 is FYNNEI. CDR3 size: 14 residues. The V and J ends lost 7 bases and 4 bases, in that order; junction bases with no gene match: 3. This chain's CDR3 is CASILAGGYNEQFF. The CDR3 DNA reads as TGTGCCAGCATCCTAGCGGGGGGTTACAATGAGCAGTTCTTC. Full variable domain (remainder filled in from reference TRBV2 and TRBJ2-1): EPEVTQTPSHQVTQMGQEVILRCVPISNHLYFYWYRQILGQKVEFLVSFYNNEISEKSEIFDDQFSVERPDGSNFTLKIRSTKLEDSAMYFCASILAGGYNEQFFGPGTRLTVL.

This chain connects TRBV5-6 to TRBJ2-3; 7 bases line up with TRBD1. This CDR3 region has 17 residues. V dropped 2 bases and J dropped 2; count of bases not matched to a gene: 11. Germline V gives CDR1 SGHDT, CDR2 YYEEEE. The CDR3 coding sequence is TGTGCCAGCAGCTTTCCGTTCGACAGGGAAAACACAGATACGCAGTATTTT. Its protein is CASSFPFDRENTDTQYF. The full variable domain, with the rest looked up from reference TRBV5-6 and TRBJ2-3, is DAGVTQSPTHLIKTRGQQVTLRCSPKSGHDTVSWYQQALGQGPQFIFQYYEEEERQRGNFPDRFSGHQFPNYSSELNVNALLLGDSALYLCASSFPFDRENTDTQYFGPGTRLTVL.

The genes are TRBV18 and TRBJ2-6, with D possibly being TRBD2 (6 bases). The CDR3 is made up of 17 amino acids. Germline CDR1 reads KGHSH; CDR2 reads LQKENI. V was trimmed by 3 bases and J by 0 bases, leaving 12 bases between them. CDR3 protein: CASSPRGMGSGANVLTF. Here the CDR3 DNA reads TGTGCCAGCTCACCCCGGGGGATGGGCTCTGGGGCCAACGTCCTGACTTTC. Filled out from reference TRBV18 and TRBJ2-6, the complete variable domain reads NAGVMQNPRHLVRRRGQEARLRCSPMKGHSHVYWYRQLPEEGLKFMVYLQKENIIDESGMPKERFSAEFPKEGPSILRIQQVVRGDSAAYFCASSPRGMGSGANVLTFGAGSRLTVL.

The gene calls are TRBV6-5 and TRBJ2-5; D not certain. Germline V gives CDR1 MNHEY, CDR2 SVGAGI. V dropped 6 bases and J dropped 3 bases, with 14 bases sitting between them. The CDR3 is made up of 14 amino acids. This chain's CDR3 is CASSPASPKETQYF. CDR3 nucleotides: TGTGCCAGCAGCCCCGCCAGTCCGAAAGAGACCCAGTACTTC.

The chain has TRBV7-6 and TRBJ1-6; tentatively, D is TRBD1 (6 bases). Trimming removed 3 bases from V and 7 bases from J, with 13 bases in between. This CDR3 is 15 amino acids long. Per the germline V gene, CDR1 is SGHVS and CDR2 is FNYEAQ. Here the CDR3 reads CASSFNAGENSPLHF. CDR3 sequence (DNA): TGTGCCAGCAGCTTTAATGCAGGGGAGAATTCACCCCTCCACTTT.

CDR3 amino acids: CASSLDPDSVGGYTF. The DNA of the CDR3 is TGTGCCAGCAGCTTGGATCCGGACTCCGTGGGTGGCTACACCTTC. The rearrangement uses TRBV5-4 and TRBJ1-2; D not certain. CDR3 length equals 15 residues. V lost 0 bases to trimming and J lost 7 bases, with 16 bases between them. Per germline, CDR1 SGHNT and CDR2 YYREEE (reference sequence).

The V gene is TRBV5-1, the J gene TRBJ2-2; D is undetermined. V was trimmed by 0 bases and J by 2 bases, leaving 11 bases between them. The germline V gene has CDR1 SGHRS and CDR2 YFSETQ. The CDR3 spans 16 residues. This CDR3 reads CASSLVQAFNTGELFF. The DNA for the CDR3 is TGCGCCAGCAGCTTGGTGCAGGCTTTTAACACCGGGGAGCTGTTTTTT. Filled out from reference TRBV5-1 and TRBJ2-2, the complete variable domain reads KAGVTQTPRYLIKTRGQQVTLSCSPISGHRSVSWYQQTPGQGLQFLFEYFSETQRNKGNFPGRFSGRQFSNSRSEMNVSTLELGDSALYLCASSLVQAFNTGELFFGEGSRLTVL.

This rearrangement joins TRBV6-1 to TRBJ2-1; 7 bases are shared with TRBD2. The CDR3 totals 14 residues. The germline V gene encodes CDR1 MNHNS and CDR2 SASEGT. V dropped 1 base and J dropped 6; count of bases not matched to a gene: 3. The CDR3 here is CASSEVRTSNEQFF. The CDR3 DNA reads TGTGCCAGCAGTGAAGTCAGGACTAGCAATGAGCAGTTCTTC.

V gene TRBV4-1 combines with J gene TRBJ1-6; no reliable D call. V was trimmed by 0 bases and J by 0 bases, leaving 15 bases between them. This CDR3 is built from 19 residues. Looked up from germline, CDR1 is MGHRA and CDR2 is YSYEKL. The CDR3 region has the DNA TGCGCCAGCAGCCAAGATCGTTCCAGGCCCAGCTCCTATAATTCACCCCTCCACTTT. Its translation is CASSQDRSRPSSYNSPLHF.

In its sample, this clone was seen once. At one end, the junction sequence differs from germline, possibly due to a read error. This chain joins TRBV12-3 or TRBV12-4 and TRBJ2-7; the D gene is possibly TRBD1 (5 bases). The CDR3 sequence is 13 residues long. CDR3 residues: CASSPGQGGLVIF. The CDR3 nucleotides are TGTGCCAGCAGTCCCGGTCAGGGCGGCCTAGTCATCTTC.

V gene TRBV4-1 combines with J gene TRBJ2-7; TRBD1 matches 9 bases. V lost 4 bases, J lost 6 bases, and 4 bases stayed unmatched. The CDR3 sequence is 13 residues long. The germline V gene encodes CDR1 MGHRA and CDR2 YSYEKL. The CDR3 DNA follows: TGCGCCAGCAGCCGGGGGGACAGGGTCGAGCAGTACTTC. The encoded protein is CASSRGDRVEQYF.

This chain joins TRBV5-8 and TRBJ1-2, with D perhaps matching TRBD1 (5 bases). The CDR3 consists of 14 residues. Deletions cut 4 bases from V and 3 bases from J, with 13 bases between. From germline, CDR1 is SGHTS and CDR2 YDEGEE. DNA for the CDR3: TGTGCCAGCAGCCCCAGACAGAATCACTATGGCTACACCTTC. Its translation is CASSPRQNHYGYTF.

The chain has TRBV5-5 and TRBJ1-6, with D possibly being TRBD1 (6 bases). This CDR3 region has 15 residues. Germline V gene lookup returns CDR1 SGHKS and CDR2 YYEKEE (reference sequence). V was pared by 5 bases and J by 8 bases, with 17 bases between. The CDR3 loop reads CASSIAGTLDSPLHF. CDR3 bases: TGTGCCAGCAGTATCGCCGGGACACTCGATTCACCCCTCCACTTT. Full variable domain (remainder filled in from reference TRBV5-5 and TRBJ1-6): DAGVTQSPTHLIKTRGQQVTLRCSPISGHKSVSWYQQVLGQGPQFIFQYYEKEERGRGNFPDRFSARQFPNYSSELNVNALLLGDSALYLCASSIAGTLDSPLHFGNGTRLTVT.

This rearrangement joins TRBV4-1 to TRBJ2-2; the match to TRBD1 covers 8 bases. The CDR3 covers 18 residues. With V trimmed by 0 bases and J by 6 bases, 12 bases remained unmatched. Germline values: CDR1 MGHRA, CDR2 YSYEKL. The CDR3 loop reads CASSQDVPGPGGPGELFF. The DNA of the CDR3 is TGCGCCAGCAGCCAAGATGTCCCGGGGCCAGGGGGCCCCGGGGAGCTGTTTTTT.

V gene TRBV9 combines with J gene TRBJ1-4; the match to TRBD1 covers 8 bases. This CDR3 has 14 amino acids. Germline CDR1 is SGDLS and CDR2 is YYNGEE. Germline trimming cut 4 bases from V and 12 bases from J; bases unmatched to any gene: 11. CDR3 sequence reads: CASSSRTGSPELFF. The CDR3 DNA follows: TGTGCCAGCAGCTCCCGGACAGGGAGTCCTGAACTGTTTTTT.

The J gene is TRBJ1-2, the V gene TRBV19, with D possibly matching TRBD1 (6 bases). The CDR3 has 13 amino acids. In germline, CDR1 is LNHDA, CDR2 SQIVND (reference sequence). Trimming left V 8 bases short and J 2 bases short, with 12 bases between. The CDR3 nucleotides are TGTGCCAGTTTAAAACAGGGCAACTATGGCTACACCTTC. Amino acids: CASLKQGNYGYTF.

The rearrangement uses TRBV3-1 (or the pseudogene TRBV3-2) and TRBJ2-5, with D perhaps matching TRBD1 (6 bases). CDR3 length equals 16 residues. V lost 1 base to trimming and J lost 4 bases, with 16 bases between them. Germline V gives CDR1 LGHDT, CDR2 YNNKEL (reference sequence). Written as DNA, the CDR3 is TGTGCCAGCAGCCAAGGGTCGGTGGGCAGGGGAGAGACCCAGTACTTC. Protein sequence: CASSQGSVGRGETQYF.